Listed here are 27 T cell receptor beta chains from one sample, sequenced in a study of blood T cells in healthy people across ages. The authors ran a second PCR of about 6 to 11 cycles using a sample-barcoded 5' primer and a J-beta primer mix. TCRdb re-derived calls from the 5' RACE reads in MiXCR, one entry per CDR3 protein. Of around 1,500,000 distinct CDR3 sequences listed, 25% to 30% are singletons. The material sequenced was blood. The origin of the receptors is a woman younger than 45 in good health.

The chain joins TRBV6-2 or TRBV6-3 to TRBJ1-2; D is possibly TRBD1 (5 bases). Trimming removed 6 bases from V and 3 bases from J, with 14 bases in between. Germline assignment: CDR1 MNHEY and CDR2 SVGEGT. The CDR3 has 14 residues. CDR3: CASSQRSTDYGYTF. For the CDR3, the DNA is TGTGCCAGCAGCCAACGTTCGACAGACTATGGCTACACCTTC.

The CDR3 DNA reads TGCAGTGCTACGACAGACCCCTCGGGCACTGAAGCTTTCTTT. This gives the protein CSATTDPSGTEAFF. The gene calls are TRBV20-1 and TRBJ1-1; tentatively, D is TRBD1 (5 bases). Trimming removed 4 bases at V and 4 bases at J, with 16 bases between. This CDR3 region has 14 residues. Germline V CDR1 and CDR2: DFQATT, SNEGSKA (reference sequence).

The rearrangement joins TRBV2 to TRBJ2-3; 8 bases map to TRBD1. The V segment lost 8 bases and the J segment 0 bases; nucleotides outside the gene matches: 13. The CDR3 totals 17 residues. The V gene's germline CDR1 is SNHLY and CDR2 FYNNEI. In DNA form, the CDR3 reads TGTGCCAGCGGCCGACAAAGACAGGGGCCGAGCACAGATACGCAGTATTTT. It specifies CASGRQRQGPSTDTQYF. Variable domain in full (rest from reference TRBV2 and TRBJ2-3): EPEVTQTPSHQVTQMGQEVILRCVPISNHLYFYWYRQILGQKVEFLVSFYNNEISEKSEIFDDQFSVERPDGSNFTLKIRSTKLEDSAMYFCASGRQRQGPSTDTQYFGPGTRLTVL.

The chain recombines TRBV12-5 with TRBJ2-2; D may be TRBD1 (6 bases). Germline values: CDR1 LGHNT, CDR2 FRNRAP. This CDR3 contains 16 residues. Between the trimmed V and J ends, which lost 6 bases and 2 bases, there was a span of 16 bases. The DNA for the CDR3 is TGTGCTAGTGGCTTCCTCGGGACATCCAACACCGGGGAGCTGTTTTTT. This gives the protein CASGFLGTSNTGELFF.

The rearrangement uses TRBV10-3 and TRBJ2-7; D unresolved. CDR1 ENHRY and CDR2 SYGVKD come from the germline V gene. V lost 3 bases and J 0 bases, leaving 9 bases between the germline ends. The CDR3 is made up of 14 amino acids. CDR3 in amino acids: CAISDSTFSYEQYF. CDR3 nucleotide sequence: TGTGCCATCAGTGATAGTACATTCTCCTACGAGCAGTACTTC.

This clonotype was counted a few times. The CDR3 DNA sequence: TGTGCCAGCAGCCAAGATTCAGCGGGGGGGCCAGGATCCTACAATGAGCAGTTCTTC. Translation gives CASSQDSAGGPGSYNEQFF. The chain couples TRBV4-2 to TRBJ2-1; TRBD2 aligns across 10 bases. CDR3 length: 19 residues. The germline V gene has CDR1 LGHNA and CDR2 YNFKEQ. The V segment lost 0 bases and the J segment 1 base; nucleotides outside the gene matches: 9.

This clonotype has a single count. A clone one base away is much larger, so this may be a read error. V and J are TRBV12-3 or TRBV12-4 and TRBJ2-1; no firm D call. The CDR3 is 13 residues long. The CDR3 DNA reads as TGTGCCAGCACGCCAGACGGCTACAATGAGCGGTTCTTC. Amino acid sequence: CASTPDGYNERFF.

This clonotype was seen a handful of times. The chain carries TRBV7-9 and TRBJ2-1; 11 positions match TRBD2. V shed 3 bases, J shed 8 bases, and the junction held 15 bases outside the gene matches. Germline V CDR1 and CDR2: SEHNR, FQNEAQ (reference sequence). CDR3 length equals 18 residues. The CDR3 sequence: CASSFPRPGLAVQDEQFF. In DNA, the CDR3 is TGTGCCAGCAGCTTCCCCCGGCCGGGACTAGCGGTTCAGGATGAGCAGTTCTTC.

This clonotype appeared a few times. The gene calls are TRBV12-3 or TRBV12-4 and TRBJ1-1; D call uncertain. The CDR3 sequence is 11 residues long. Between the trimmed V and J ends, which lost 1 base and 11 bases, there was a span of 8 bases. CDR3 sequence: CASSLGAQAFF. The DNA of the CDR3 is TGTGCCAGCAGTTTAGGGGCCCAGGCTTTCTTT.

This clonotype was seen more than once but under ten times. This chain uses TRBV7-7 with TRBJ2-5; no clear D. With 2 bases removed from V and 3 bases from J, the gap between germline ends came to 7 bases. This CDR3 has 13 residues. CDR1 SSHAT and CDR2 FNYEAQ come from the germline V gene (reference sequence). This chain's CDR3 is CASSLIPKETQYF. The CDR3 coding sequence is TGTGCCAGCAGCTTAATACCGAAAGAGACCCAGTACTTC.

This clonotype was observed a few times. The CDR3 DNA follows: TGTGCCAGCAGTTTAGGGAGCTACTCCTACGAGCAGTTCTTC. Translated, it gives CASSLGSYSYEQFF. The chain uses TRBV28 and TRBJ2-1; weak D call: TRBD2 (5 bases). The CDR3 extends over 14 amino acids. The V gene's germline CDR1 is MDHEN and CDR2 SYDVKM. Between the trimmed V and J ends, which lost 2 bases and 10 bases, there was a span of 15 bases.

There are a few counts of this clonotype. The chain employs TRBV27 and TRBJ2-7; 7 bases fit TRBD1. V lost 3 bases and J lost 3; bases outside the gene matches: 5. CDR1 and CDR2 from the germline V gene are MNHEY and SMNVEV (reference sequence). The CDR3 loop spans 14 amino acids. CDR3 nucleotide sequence: TGTGCCAGCAGTTTCAAAGACAGGGACTACGAGCAGTACTTC. It yields the protein CASSFKDRDYEQYF.

The sample holds a few counts of this clonotype. The rearrangement links TRBV7-9 to TRBJ2-1; TRBD1 or TRBD2 may be the D gene (5 bases each). This CDR3 is 16 amino acids long. With 1 base removed from V and 1 base from J, the gap between germline ends came to 11 bases. Germline V gene data show CDR1 as SEHNR and CDR2 as FQNEAQ (reference sequence). CDR3 protein: CASSLGPGRSYNEQFF. The CDR3 nucleotides are TGTGCCAGCAGCTTAGGGCCGGGACGTTCCTACAATGAGCAGTTCTTC.

With regard to this clonotype: At one end, the junction sequence differs from germline, possibly due to a read error. The chain couples TRBV12-5 to TRBJ2-1; the match to TRBD1 covers 8 bases. Germline V gene data show CDR1 as LGHNT and CDR2 as FRNRAP. This CDR3 has 13 residues. Here the CDR3 DNA reads TGTGCTGGTGGTATGGACAGGGCGAATGAGCAGTTCTTC. Amino acids: CAGGMDRANEQFF.

Notes on this clonotype: An end of the junction differs from the germline gene, which may be a read error. The chain employs TRBV6-5 and TRBJ2-4, with D possibly being TRBD1 (6 bases). CDR1 and CDR2 from the germline V gene are MNHEY and SVGAGI. CDR3 length equals 15 residues. DNA for the CDR3: TGTGCCAGCAGTATTTCCGGGACATCAAAAAACATTCGGTACTTC. This translates into CASSISGTSKNIRYF.

J is TRBJ2-4 and V is TRBV6-6; 9 positions match TRBD1. With V trimmed by 5 bases and J by 13 bases, 12 bases remained unmatched. Germline V gene sequence: CDR1 MNHNY, CDR2 SVGAGI (reference sequence). This CDR3 spans 14 amino acids. CDR3 nucleotides: TGTGCCAGCAGTAAGAGGACAGGGGACGGTGAGCAGTACTTC. It encodes CASSKRTGDGEQYF.

The J gene is TRBJ2-7, the V gene TRBV7-9, with TRBD2 matching over 7 bases. J gave up 0 bases and V 5 bases, and 13 bases lay outside the gene matches. There are 17 residues in the CDR3. From germline, CDR1 is SEHNR and CDR2 FQNEAQ (reference sequence). In DNA, the CDR3 is TGTGCCAGCAGCCCGCGGTTTGGGCGGGAGTCCTCCTACGAGCAGTACTTC. It translates to CASSPRFGRESSYEQYF.

This clonotype was seen at least ten times. This chain joins TRBV29-1 and TRBJ1-4; D is undetermined. Germline V gene lookup returns CDR1 SQVTM and CDR2 ANQGSEA. CDR3 length: 12 amino acids. The CDR3 coding sequence is TGCAGTGCTAGAGCAACTAATGAAAAACTGTTTTTT. Protein product: CSARATNEKLFF.

The V gene is TRBV7-6, the J gene TRBJ2-1; a possible D gene is TRBD1 (6 bases). V was shortened by 2 bases and J by 0 bases, with 11 bases between the two germline ends. The CDR3 totals 16 residues. Germline CDR1 SGHVS, CDR2 FNYEAQ. CDR3 DNA sequence: TGTGCCAGCAGCTTATCAGGGGCCAGCTCCTACAATGAGCAGTTCTTC. Protein sequence: CASSLSGASSYNEQFF.

This clonotype has more than one count but fewer than ten. The genes are TRBV20-1 and TRBJ2-5; no definite D call. The CDR3 runs to 14 residues. V lost 0 bases and J 2 bases, leaving 10 bases between the germline ends. Germline V gene sequence: CDR1 DFQATT, CDR2 SNEGSKA (reference sequence). CDR3 loop: CSARDHVGQETQYF. CDR3 sequence (DNA): TGCAGTGCTAGAGATCACGTGGGGCAAGAGACCCAGTACTTC.

The chain combines TRBV6-2 or TRBV6-3 with TRBJ2-1, with 8 bases matching TRBD2. Looked up from germline, CDR1 is MNHEY and CDR2 is SVGEGT. The V and J ends lost 10 bases and 8 bases, in that order; junction bases with no gene match: 22. The CDR3 length is 17 residues. The CDR3 reads CAIRSFTGTRRYDEQFF. CDR3 sequence (DNA): TGTGCCATCAGGAGTTTTACCGGGACTAGACGGTACGATGAGCAGTTCTTC.

The V call is TRBV6-5, the J call TRBJ2-1; 7 bases match TRBD1. The CDR3 spans 13 residues. The V and J ends lost 10 bases and 4 bases, in that order; junction bases with no gene match: 7. Germline loops: CDR1 MNHEY, CDR2 SVGAGI. The CDR3, as DNA: TGTGCCACCCACCGGGACAGATACAATGAGCAGTTCTTC. Translating gives CATHRDRYNEQFF.

The chain joins TRBV30 to TRBJ2-1, with 11 bases matching TRBD2. The CDR3 extends over 17 amino acids. Looked up from germline, CDR1 is GTSNPN and CDR2 is SVGIG (reference sequence). After removal of 0 bases from V and 6 bases from J, the junction contained 10 bases not matched to a gene. CDR3 amino acids: CAWSVDVAGGLGNEQFF. The DNA for the CDR3 is TGTGCCTGGAGTGTAGACGTAGCGGGAGGGCTAGGCAATGAGCAGTTCTTC.

In the case of this clonotype: One end of the junction fails to match germline, which may point to a read error. The chain links TRBV10-3 to TRBJ2-3, with TRBD2 matching 10 bases. Germline CDR1 and CDR2: ENHRY and SYGVKD. The CDR3 is 17 amino acids. The CDR3 region is CAISKSASGRGTDTQYF. CDR3 DNA sequence: TGTGCCATCAGTAAGTCGGCTAGCGGGAGAGGCACAGATACGCAGTATTTT.

The chain couples TRBV7-2 to TRBJ2-1; TRBD2 matches 7 bases. Germline V lookup: CDR1 SGHTA, CDR2 FQGNSA. This CDR3 comprises 11 residues. With V trimmed by 5 bases and J by 15 bases, 7 bases remained unmatched. CDR3 sequence: CASSQGGQRFF. CDR3 in DNA: TGTGCCAGCAGCCAGGGAGGGCAAAGGTTCTTC.

A word on this clonotype: The junction shows a germline mismatch at one end, possibly a read error. The V call is TRBV5-1, the J call TRBJ2-2; D is undetermined. Germline CDR1 is SGHRS and CDR2 is YFSETQ. The CDR3 is 11 amino acids. The CDR3 region is CASSSHDERFF. In nucleotides, the CDR3 is TGCGCCAGCAGCTCCCATGACGAGCGGTTTTTT.

The sample holds a few counts of this clonotype. V gene TRBV2 combines with J gene TRBJ2-3; D may be TRBD1 (5 bases). This CDR3 has 15 amino acids. The germline gives CDR1 SNHLY, CDR2 FYNNEI. Trimming stripped 6 bases from V and 3 bases from J, with 16 bases between. CDR3 in amino acids: CASRGRGRGTDTQYF. The DNA of the CDR3 is TGTGCCAGCAGAGGAAGGGGTCGCGGTACAGATACGCAGTATTTT.